This T cell receptor (beta chain) was recovered during a study of shared clonotypes between healthy human individuals. TCRdb's copy holds only in-frame clones and misses some; the assay was immunoSEQ multiplex PCR. The sample gives about 1.1 million clones, 75% to 85% of which show up once; roughly 0.61% is in the top ten. The CDR3 consists of 14 residues. V dropped 1 base and J dropped 1 base, with 8 bases sitting between them. Germline V lookup: CDR1 SGHRS, CDR2 YFSETQ. The V and J genes are TRBV5-1 and TRBJ2-5; D remains ambiguous. Input material: memory CD4+ T cells from PBMCs. Subset described: CD45RA-negative fraction. This clonotype originated in a man aged 18 to 29 in good health. Some clones in this sample may be carry-over from other donors' samples. CDR3: CASSLMVLQETQYF. In nucleotides, the CDR3 is TGCGCCAGCAGCTTGATGGTCCTCCAAGAGACCCAGTACTTC.